This is a list of T cell receptor beta chains from one sample in a study of blood T cell repertoires in COVID-19. Libraries were prepared by immunoSEQ multiplex PCR; TCRdb keeps only in-frame clonotypes and omits some of them. The sample contains 200,000 or so clones, roughly 82% of which appear only once. Sequencing was performed on peripheral blood. These receptors were taken from a woman in her thirties with acute or convalescent COVID-19. CDR3s include the opening cysteine and the closing phenylalanine or tryptophan. The D gene is left open where the match is weak. The size entry is marked missing in some rows and otherwise reads once, few, many or a size class.

abundance	v_gene	d_gene	j_gene	CDR3nt	CDR3aa
NA	TRBV7-9	TRBD1	TRBJ1-3	TGTGCCAGCAGCCTCACAGGGACAGCCTCTGGAAACACCATATATTTT	CASSLTGTASGNTIYF
NA	TRBV7-8	NA	TRBJ2-2	TGTGCCAGCAGCAGCCGGAGCACCGGGGAGCTGTTTTTT	CASSSRSTGELFF
NA	TRBV15	NA	TRBJ2-1	TGTGCCACCAGCAGAGATAGCCGAGGGAATGAGCAGTTCTTC	CATSRDSRGNEQFF
NA	TRBV7-7	NA	TRBJ1-5	TGTGCCAGCAGCTTGGAGCCAGATAGCAATCAGCCCCAGCATTTT	CASSLEPDSNQPQHF
NA	TRBV3-1/TRBV3-2	TRBD2	TRBJ2-4	TGTGCCAGCAGCCAAGAAGGAGCGGGGGGTAAGGCTTACTTC	CASSQEGAGGKAYF
NA	TRBV5-1	TRBD2	TRBJ2-2	TGCGCCAGCAGCCATCTAGCGGGGGGGAACACCGGGGAGCTGTTTTTT	CASSHLAGGNTGELFF
NA	TRBV27	TRBD1	TRBJ1-6	TGTGCCAGCAGCCTGGGGCAGGGGGCTTCCTCCTATAATTCACCCCTCCACTTT	CASSLGQGASSYNSPLHF
NA	TRBV4-1	TRBD1	TRBJ1-4	TGCGCCAGCAGCCAATCGACAGGGGAGAATGAAAAACTGTTTTTT	CASSQSTGENEKLFF
few	TRBV6-5	NA	TRBJ1-4	TGTGCCAGCATGGAAGGAGGGGATCTTAATGAAAAACTGTTTTTT	CASMEGGDLNEKLFF
few	TRBV20-1	NA	TRBJ2-1	TGCAGTGCTGAGAACAATGAGCAGTTCTTC	CSAENNEQFF
NA	TRBV6-2/TRBV6-3	NA	TRBJ2-7	TGTGCCAGCAGTTGGGGGGTCAGGATGTCCGAGCAGTACTTC	CASSWGVRMSEQYF
few	TRBV12-3/TRBV12-4	TRBD1	TRBJ1-2	TGTGCCAGCAGTTCGGGACAGGGGTCCTTC	CASSSGQGSF
NA	TRBV7-8	TRBD1	TRBJ1-1	TGTGCCAGCAGCCCGGGACAGATGAACACTGAAGCTTTCTTT	CASSPGQMNTEAFF
NA	TRBV5-6	NA	TRBJ1-3	TGTGCCAGCAGCTTGGACATTGGAAACACCATATATTTT	CASSLDIGNTIYF
NA	TRBV5-8	NA	TRBJ2-5	TGTGCCAGCAGACAACCCGGCGAGGGCCACCAAGAGACCCAGTACTTC	CASRQPGEGHQETQYF
NA	TRBV3-1/TRBV3-2	TRBD1	TRBJ1-4	TGTGCCAGCAGCTCGCAGGACAGGGGCGGTGAAAAACTGTTTTTT	CASSSQDRGGEKLFF
NA	TRBV19	TRBD1	TRBJ1-5	TGTGCCAGTAGTATCCCTGGACAGGGGGCGAGGCAGCCCCAGCATTTT	CASSIPGQGARQPQHF
once	TRBV3-1/TRBV3-2	NA	TRBJ2-3	TGTGCCAGCAGCCTGGGGACAGGAGGGGGAGGGGTGGTTACAGATACGCAGTATTTT	CASSLGTGGGGVVTDTQYF
once	TRBV11-2	NA	TRBJ2-7	TGTGCCAGCAGCTTAGGGTACTACTACGAGCAGTACTTC	CASSLGYYYEQYF
NA	TRBV14	NA	TRBJ2-7	TGTGCCAGCAGCCGCATTGGGGGGAGTGAGCAGTACTTC	CASSRIGGSEQYF
NA	TRBV7-6	NA	TRBJ2-3	TGTGCCAGCAGCTCGCCGGGACAAGTCACAGATACGCAGTATTTT	CASSSPGQVTDTQYF
NA	TRBV5-1	TRBD2	TRBJ2-1	TGCGCCAGCAGCCGGGACGGGACTAGCGGGTACAATGAGCAGTTCTTC	CASSRDGTSGYNEQFF
once	TRBV5-1	TRBD2	TRBJ2-3	TGCGCCAGCAGCTTGAGGTTGGCGGGAGCCCGCACAGATACGCAGTATTTT	CASSLRLAGARTDTQYF
NA	TRBV29-1	NA	TRBJ1-2	TGCAGCGTTGGGGTAAAGGGGCAGGGTAGCTATGGCTACACCTTC	CSVGVKGQGSYGYTF
NA	TRBV14	TRBD2	TRBJ2-1	TGTGCCAGCAGCCACCCGGGACTAGCGGCCTACAATGAGCAGTTCTTC	CASSHPGLAAYNEQFF
NA	TRBV5-1	NA	TRBJ2-5	TGCGCCAGCAAGAGGGGGGGAGGCATACAAGAGACCCAGTACTTC	CASKRGGGIQETQYF
NA	TRBV7-2	TRBD1	TRBJ1-4	TGTGCCAGCAGCTTGTACAGGGGGCAAAATGAAAAACTGTTTTTT	CASSLYRGQNEKLFF
NA	TRBV29-1	TRBD1	TRBJ1-3	TGCAGCGTAGGAAACAGGGGGGCTGGAAACACCATATATTTT	CSVGNRGAGNTIYF
NA	TRBV5-1	TRBD1	TRBJ1-1	TGCGCCAGCAGGGCTGGACAGGGCGGGTTGGTTACTGAAGCTTTCTTT	CASRAGQGGLVTEAFF
NA	TRBV30	NA	TRBJ1-1	TGTGCCTGGAGGGACCGAGGGATGAACACTGAAGCTTTCTTT	CAWRDRGMNTEAFF
NA	TRBV30	NA	TRBJ2-7	TGTGCCTGGAGTGGACTTGGCTACGAGCAGTACTTC	CAWSGLGYEQYF
NA	TRBV6-1	NA	TRBJ1-2	TGTGCCAGCAGTGAGTACAGGGCTAACTATGGCTACACCTTC	CASSEYRANYGYTF
NA	TRBV7-8	NA	TRBJ2-7	TGTGCCAGCAGCCACAGTGGCTACGAGCAGTACTTC	CASSHSGYEQYF
NA	TRBV7-2	NA	TRBJ1-3	TGTGCCAGCAGCAGACGCGGGGGAAACACCATATATTTT	CASSRRGGNTIYF
few	TRBV6-2/TRBV6-3	TRBD1	TRBJ1-1	TGTGCCAGCAGTTCACACAGGGGATTGAACACTGAAGCTTTCTTT	CASSSHRGLNTEAFF
NA	TRBV28	TRBD1	TRBJ1-6	TGTGCCAGCGAAGGACCGACAGGGGATTTTAATTCACCCCTCCACTTT	CASEGPTGDFNSPLHF
NA	TRBV10-3	TRBD1	TRBJ2-3	TGTGCCATCAGTGGCCAGGGGGCTAGCACAGATACGCAGTATTTT	CAISGQGASTDTQYF
NA	TRBV10-3	NA	TRBJ1-2	TGTGCCATCAGTGATTCAGGGCTTGGCTACACCTTC	CAISDSGLGYTF
NA	TRBV5-6	NA	TRBJ2-3	TGTGCCAGCAGCACCGGGACACACCGCTCAGATACGCAGTATTTT	CASSTGTHRSDTQYF
NA	TRBV19	NA	TRBJ1-2	TGTGCCAGTACCCCAGACAGATCCTATGGCTACACCTTC	CASTPDRSYGYTF